One TCR beta chain is described in this entry. The method was immunoSEQ multiplex PCR; TCRdb's version includes in-frame clones alone and lacks a portion of them. Among over 600,000 clones listed, 70% to 90% were seen once. The data were obtained in a study of blood T cell repertoires in COVID-19. Overall study: Sample material is recorded as cDNA or gDNA derived from T cells, B-cell-depleted T cells, or PBMCs.

V shed 0 bases and J shed 0 bases, with 9 bases lying between them. Germline V CDR1 and CDR2: SGHRS, YFSETQ. This CDR3 has 16 residues. The V and J genes are TRBV5-1 and TRBJ2-2; D possibly corresponds to TRBD1 (5 bases). Sequenced material: peripheral blood. This clonotype was obtained from a woman in her late teens or twenties with acute or convalescent COVID-19. CDR3 in DNA: TGCGCCAGCAGCTTGGTGGTAGGGGCGAACACCGGGGAGCTGTTTTTT. It encodes CASSLVVGANTGELFF.